This TCR beta chain was recorded in a study of blood T cell repertoires in COVID-19. Only in-frame clones appear in the TCRdb table, and some are missing; sequencing was by immunoSEQ multiplex PCR. The data contain some 50,000 clones, roughly nine tenths of them singletons. This clone has a handful of counts. J lost 3 bases, V lost 8 bases, and 9 bases had no gene match. This CDR3 region has 14 residues. Per germline, CDR1 MGHDK and CDR2 SYGVNS. The specimen sequenced was peripheral blood. This receptor was taken from a human donor in a cohort sampled during active COVID-19. The V call is TRBV25-1, the J call TRBJ1-1; the match to TRBD1 covers 7 bases. CDR3 nucleotides: TGTGCCAGCCTCCCGGGACAGAGATACACTGAAGCTTTCTTT. Protein product: CASLPGQRYTEAFF.